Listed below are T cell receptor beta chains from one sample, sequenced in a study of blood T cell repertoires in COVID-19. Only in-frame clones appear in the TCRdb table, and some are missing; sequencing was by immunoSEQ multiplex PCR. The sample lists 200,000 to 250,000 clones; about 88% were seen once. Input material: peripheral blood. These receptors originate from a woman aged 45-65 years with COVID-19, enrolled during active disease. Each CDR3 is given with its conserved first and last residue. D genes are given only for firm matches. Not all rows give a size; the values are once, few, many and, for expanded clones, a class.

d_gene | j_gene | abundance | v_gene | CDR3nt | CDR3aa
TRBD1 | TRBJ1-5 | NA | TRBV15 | TGTGCCACCAGCAGAGGGGGTTCAGGGGGCGCCGGTCAGCCCCAGCATTTT | CATSRGGSGGAGQPQHF
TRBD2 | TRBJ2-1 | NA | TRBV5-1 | TGCGCCAGCAGCTTGACTAGCGGGGTTTACAATGAGCAGTTCTTC | CASSLTSGVYNEQFF
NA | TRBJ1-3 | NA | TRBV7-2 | TGTGCCAGCAGGCCGGGGGGATCTTCTGGAAACACCATATATTTT | CASRPGGSSGNTIYF
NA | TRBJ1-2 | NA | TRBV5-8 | TGTGCCAGCAGCTTGGACGTACAGGGTAACTATGGCTACACCTTC | CASSLDVQGNYGYTF
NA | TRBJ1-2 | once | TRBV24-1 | TGTGCCACCAGTGATTTGTTACGGACTTATGGCTACACCTTC | CATSDLLRTYGYTF
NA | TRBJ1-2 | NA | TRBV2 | TGTGCCAGCAGAACGGACAGAGGCGATGGCTACACCTTC | CASRTDRGDGYTF
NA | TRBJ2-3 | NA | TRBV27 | TGTGCCAGCAGTTTGGGGGGGGCCGCAGATACGCAGTATTTT | CASSLGGAADTQYF
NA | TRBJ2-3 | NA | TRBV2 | TGTGCCAGCAGTGAAGTAGGGGGTGAGAGGGTCGGTGGCACAGATACGCAGTATTTT | CASSEVGGERVGGTDTQYF
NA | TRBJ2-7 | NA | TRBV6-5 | TGTGCCAGCAGGATTCAAGGGGCCTACGAGCAGTACTTC | CASRIQGAYEQYF
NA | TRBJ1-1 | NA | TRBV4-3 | TGCGCCAGCAGCCAAGAAGGGCGAATGGGACAACTTGCTTTCTTT | CASSQEGRMGQLAFF
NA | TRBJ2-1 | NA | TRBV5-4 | TGTGCCAGCAGCTTTGGGGGGGCCACTTACAATGAGCAGTTCTTC | CASSFGGATYNEQFF
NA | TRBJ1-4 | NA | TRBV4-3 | TGCGCCAGCAGCCAAGATTGGGGACTTAATGAAAAACTGTTTTTT | CASSQDWGLNEKLFF
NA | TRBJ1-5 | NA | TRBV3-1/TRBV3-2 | TGTGCCAGCAGCTTCGGACAGAATCAGCCCCAGCATTTT | CASSFGQNQPQHF
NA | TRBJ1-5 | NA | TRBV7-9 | TGTGCCAGCAGCCCCCCGGGAACGAGCAATCAGCCCCAGCATTTT | CASSPPGTSNQPQHF
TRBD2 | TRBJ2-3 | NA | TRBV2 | TGTGCCAGCAGTGAAATTAGCGGGGTACAAGATACGCAGTATTTT | CASSEISGVQDTQYF
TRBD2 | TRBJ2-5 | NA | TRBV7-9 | TGTGCCAGCAGCTCCAGAAGATCGCTTGGCGGGGGGAACCAAGAGACCCAGTACTTC | CASSSRRSLGGGNQETQYF